This TCR beta chain stems from a study of cytomegalovirus exposure and HLA in healthy donors. The assay was immunoSEQ multiplex PCR, and TCRdb's table has in-frame clones only and misses some. The sample includes 250,000 to 300,000 clones, 86% seen only once; the top ten take around 1%. CDR3 length equals 14 residues. Germline CDR1 and CDR2: SEHNR and FQNEAQ (reference sequence). The V end lost 8 bases, the J end lost 0 bases, and 10 bases lay between the germline ends. This chain uses TRBV7-9 with TRBJ1-4, with D maybe TRBD1 (5 bases). Sequencing used PBMCs. The receptor was derived from a woman aged 18-29 years in good health and CMV-seronegative. Here the CDR3 DNA reads TGTGCCAGCGGTAAAGGGGCAACTAATGAAAAACTGTTTTTT. Translating gives CASGKGATNEKLFF.